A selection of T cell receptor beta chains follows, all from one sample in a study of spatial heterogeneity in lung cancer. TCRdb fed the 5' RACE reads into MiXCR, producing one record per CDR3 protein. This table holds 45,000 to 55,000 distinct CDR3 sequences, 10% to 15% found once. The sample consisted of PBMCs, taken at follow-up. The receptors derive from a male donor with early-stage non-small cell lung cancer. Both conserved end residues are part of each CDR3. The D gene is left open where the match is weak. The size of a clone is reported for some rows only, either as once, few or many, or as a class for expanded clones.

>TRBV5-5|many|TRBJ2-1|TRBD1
TGTGCCAGCAGCCCGGGACAGGGGGTCGGCAATGAGCAGTTCTTC
CASSPGQGVGNEQFF
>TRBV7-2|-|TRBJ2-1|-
TGTGCCAGCAGCTTAGTAGCAACAGGGCAGCGGGAGCAGTTCTTC
CASSLVATGQREQFF
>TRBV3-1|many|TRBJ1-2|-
TGTGCCAGCGGACAAAACTATGGCTACACCTTC
CASGQNYGYTF
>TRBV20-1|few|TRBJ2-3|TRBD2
TGCAGTGCTAGCTCCGGACTAGCGGGAGATGTAGATACGCAGTATTTT
CSASSGLAGDVDTQYF
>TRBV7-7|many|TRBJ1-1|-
TGTGCCAGCAGCCGGATTAAGAACACTGAAGCTTTCTTT
CASSRIKNTEAFF
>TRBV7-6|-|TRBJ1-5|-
TGTGCCAGCAGCTTAGGGCAGGGCCTAGGGCAGCCCCAGCATTTT
CASSLGQGLGQPQHF
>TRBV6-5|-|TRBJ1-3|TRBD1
TGTGCCAGCAGTCCAGGGGGTTCTGGAAACACCATATATTTT
CASSPGGSGNTIYF
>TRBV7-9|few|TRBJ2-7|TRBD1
TGTGCCAGCAGCCCAGCAGGGACAGGTTCCTACGAGCAGTACTTC
CASSPAGTGSYEQYF
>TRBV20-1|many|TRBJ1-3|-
TGCAGTGCTAAGGGGCCCGGAAACACCATATATTTT
CSAKGPGNTIYF
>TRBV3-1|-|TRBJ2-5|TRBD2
TGTGCCAGCAGCCAAGCGGGCGGGAGTATGCGGGAGACCCAGTACTTC
CASSQAGGSMRETQYF
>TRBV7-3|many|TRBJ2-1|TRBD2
TGTGCCAGCAGCATAGGACTAGATGGCAATGAGCAGTTCTTC
CASSIGLDGNEQFF
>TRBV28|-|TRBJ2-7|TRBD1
TGTGCCAGCAGTCGGACAGGGGTCTCCTACGAGCAGTACTTC
CASSRTGVSYEQYF
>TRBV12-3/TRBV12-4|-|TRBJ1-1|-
TGTGCCAGCAGGACCGGACCGAAAGGGGTCTTT
CASRTGPKGVF
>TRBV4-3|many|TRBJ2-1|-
TGCGCCAGCAGCCAGGATCTGTCGGGGGCGACTGAGCAGTTCTTC
CASSQDLSGATEQFF
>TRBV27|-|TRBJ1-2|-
TGTGCCAGCAGTTTTCGCAGAGAGAATGGCTACACCTTC
CASSFRRENGYTF
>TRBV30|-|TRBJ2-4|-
TGTGCCTGGAGTGTACGAGGGGTTGCCAAAAACATTCAGTACTTC
CAWSVRGVAKNIQYF